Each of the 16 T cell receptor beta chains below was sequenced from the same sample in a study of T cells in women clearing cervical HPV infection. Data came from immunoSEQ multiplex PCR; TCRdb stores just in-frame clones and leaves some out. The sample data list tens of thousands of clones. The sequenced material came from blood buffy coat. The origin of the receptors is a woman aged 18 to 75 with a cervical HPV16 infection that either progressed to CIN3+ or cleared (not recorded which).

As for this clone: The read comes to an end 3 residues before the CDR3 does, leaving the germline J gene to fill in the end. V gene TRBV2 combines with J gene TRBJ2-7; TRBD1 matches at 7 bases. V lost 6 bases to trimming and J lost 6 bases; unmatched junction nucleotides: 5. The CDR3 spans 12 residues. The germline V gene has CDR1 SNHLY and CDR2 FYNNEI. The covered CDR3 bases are TGTGCCAGCAGCACAGGGGTGGGCGAG. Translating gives CASSTGVGE. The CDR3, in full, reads CASSTGVGEQYF.

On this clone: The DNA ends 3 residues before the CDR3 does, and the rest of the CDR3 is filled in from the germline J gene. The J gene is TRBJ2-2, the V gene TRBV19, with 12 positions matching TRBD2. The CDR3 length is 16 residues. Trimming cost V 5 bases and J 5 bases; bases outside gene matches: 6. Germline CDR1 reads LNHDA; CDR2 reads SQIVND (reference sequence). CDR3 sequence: CASSSSGGAWTGELFF. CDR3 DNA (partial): TGTGCCAGTAGTTCTAGCGGGGGGGCCTGGACCGGGGAG.

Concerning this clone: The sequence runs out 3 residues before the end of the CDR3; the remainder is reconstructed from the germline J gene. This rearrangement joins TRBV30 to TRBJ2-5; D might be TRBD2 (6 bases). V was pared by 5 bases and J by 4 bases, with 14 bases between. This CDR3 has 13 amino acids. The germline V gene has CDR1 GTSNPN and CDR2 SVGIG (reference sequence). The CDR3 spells CAWGDFTTETQYF. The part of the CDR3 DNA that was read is TGTGCCTGGGGGGACTTTACAACAGAGACC.

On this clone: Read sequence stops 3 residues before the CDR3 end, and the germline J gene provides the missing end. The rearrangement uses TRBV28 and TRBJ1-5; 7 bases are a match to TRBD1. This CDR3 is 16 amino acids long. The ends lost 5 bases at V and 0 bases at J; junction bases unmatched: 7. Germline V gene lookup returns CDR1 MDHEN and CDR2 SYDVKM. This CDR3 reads CASSIGTVYSNQPQHF. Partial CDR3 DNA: TGTGCCAGCAGTATAGGGACAGTTTATAGCAATCAGCCC.

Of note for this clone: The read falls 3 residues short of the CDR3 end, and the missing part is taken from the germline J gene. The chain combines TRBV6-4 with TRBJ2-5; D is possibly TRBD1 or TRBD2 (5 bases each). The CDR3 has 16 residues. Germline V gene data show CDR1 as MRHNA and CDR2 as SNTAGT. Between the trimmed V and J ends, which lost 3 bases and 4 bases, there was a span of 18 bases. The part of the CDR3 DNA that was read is TGTGCCAGCAGTGAGGGAGAAAGGGGTGGAGGAGAGACC. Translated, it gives CASSEGERGGGET. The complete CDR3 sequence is CASSEGERGGGETQYF.

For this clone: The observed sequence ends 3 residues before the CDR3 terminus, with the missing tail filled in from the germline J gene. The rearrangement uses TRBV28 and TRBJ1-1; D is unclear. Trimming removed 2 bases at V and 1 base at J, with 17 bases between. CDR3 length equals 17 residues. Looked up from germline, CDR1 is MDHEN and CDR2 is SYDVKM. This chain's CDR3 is CASSLNGRARPNTEAFF. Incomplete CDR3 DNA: TGTGCCAGCAGTTTAAACGGCCGCGCCAGGCCGAACACTGAA.

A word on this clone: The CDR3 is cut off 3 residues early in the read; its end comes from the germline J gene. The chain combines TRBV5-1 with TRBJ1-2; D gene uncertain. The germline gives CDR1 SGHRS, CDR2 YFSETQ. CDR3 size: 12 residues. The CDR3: CASSLDTDRYTF. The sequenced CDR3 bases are TGCGCCAGCAGCTTGGATACAGATCGC.

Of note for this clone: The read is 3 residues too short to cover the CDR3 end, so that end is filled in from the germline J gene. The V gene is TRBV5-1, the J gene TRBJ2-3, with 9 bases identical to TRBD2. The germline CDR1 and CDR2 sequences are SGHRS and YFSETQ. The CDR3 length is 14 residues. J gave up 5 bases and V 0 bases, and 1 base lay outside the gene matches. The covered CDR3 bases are TGCGCCAGCAGCTTGGTAGCGGGGGAAGATACG. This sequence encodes CASSLVAGEDT. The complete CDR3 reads CASSLVAGEDTQYF.

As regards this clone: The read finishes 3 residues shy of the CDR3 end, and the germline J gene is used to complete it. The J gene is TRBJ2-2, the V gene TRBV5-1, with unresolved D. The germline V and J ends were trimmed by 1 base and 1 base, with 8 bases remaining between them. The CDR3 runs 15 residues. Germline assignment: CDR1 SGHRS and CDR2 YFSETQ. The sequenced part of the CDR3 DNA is TGCGCCAGCAGCTTGCGAGACAAGAACACCGGGGAG. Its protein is CASSLRDKNTGE. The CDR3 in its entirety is CASSLRDKNTGELFF.

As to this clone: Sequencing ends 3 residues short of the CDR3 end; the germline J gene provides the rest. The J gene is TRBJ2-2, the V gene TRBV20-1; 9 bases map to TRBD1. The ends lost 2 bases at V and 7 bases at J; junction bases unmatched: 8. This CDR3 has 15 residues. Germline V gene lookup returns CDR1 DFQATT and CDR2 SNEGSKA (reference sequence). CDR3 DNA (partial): TGCAGTGCTAGACCATCGGGACAGGGTGGCGGGGAG. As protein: CSARPSGQGGGE. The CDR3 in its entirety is CSARPSGQGGGELFF.

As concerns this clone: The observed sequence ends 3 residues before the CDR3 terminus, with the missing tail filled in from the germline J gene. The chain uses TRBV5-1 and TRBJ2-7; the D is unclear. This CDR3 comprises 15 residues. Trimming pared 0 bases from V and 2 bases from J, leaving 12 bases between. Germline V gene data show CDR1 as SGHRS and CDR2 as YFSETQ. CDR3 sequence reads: CASSLAQGLTYEQYF. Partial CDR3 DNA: TGCGCCAGCAGCTTGGCCCAAGGGCTCACCTACGAG.

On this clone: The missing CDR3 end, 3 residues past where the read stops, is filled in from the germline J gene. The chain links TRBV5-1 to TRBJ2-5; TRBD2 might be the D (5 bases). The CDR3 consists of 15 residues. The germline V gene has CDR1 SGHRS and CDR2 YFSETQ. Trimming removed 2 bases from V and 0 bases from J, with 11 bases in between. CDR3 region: CASSFSSQYQETQYF. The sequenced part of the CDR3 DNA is TGCGCCAGCAGCTTTTCTAGCCAGTACCAAGAGACC.

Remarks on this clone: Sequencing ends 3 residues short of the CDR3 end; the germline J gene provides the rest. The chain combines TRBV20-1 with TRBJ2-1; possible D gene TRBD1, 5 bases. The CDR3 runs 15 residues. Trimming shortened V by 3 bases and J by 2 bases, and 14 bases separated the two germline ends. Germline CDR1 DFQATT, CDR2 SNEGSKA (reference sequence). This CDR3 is CSASLLGPTYNEQFF. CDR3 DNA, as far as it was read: TGCAGTGCTAGCCTCCTGGGGCCCACCTACAATGAG.

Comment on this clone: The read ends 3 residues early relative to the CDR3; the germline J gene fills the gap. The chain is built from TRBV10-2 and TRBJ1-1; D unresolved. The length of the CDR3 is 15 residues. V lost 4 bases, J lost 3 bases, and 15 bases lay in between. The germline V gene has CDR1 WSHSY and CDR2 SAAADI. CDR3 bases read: TGCGCCAGCAGTGCCCCCCGCGGGATCGACACTGAA. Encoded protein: CASSAPRGIDTE. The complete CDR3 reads CASSAPRGIDTEAFF.

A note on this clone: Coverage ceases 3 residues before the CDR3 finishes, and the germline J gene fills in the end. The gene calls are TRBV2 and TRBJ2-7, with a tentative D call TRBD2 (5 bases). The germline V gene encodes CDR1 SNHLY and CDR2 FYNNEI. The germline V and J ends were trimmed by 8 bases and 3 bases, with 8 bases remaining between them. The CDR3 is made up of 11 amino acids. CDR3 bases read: TGTGCCAGCGGACTTGGCTACGAG. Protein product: CASGLGYE. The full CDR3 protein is CASGLGYEQYF. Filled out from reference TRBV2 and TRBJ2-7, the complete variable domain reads EPEVTQTPSHQVTQMGQEVILRCVPISNHLYFYWYRQILGQKVEFLVSFYNNEISEKSEIFDDQFSVERPDGSNFTLKIRSTKLEDSAMYFCASGLGYEQYFGPGTRLTVT.

CDR3 sequence: CARRRMVADTQYF. The CDR3 DNA, read in part, is TGTGCCAGAAGGCGGATGGTAGCGGATACG. V and J are TRBV9 and TRBJ2-3; TRBD2 might be the D (5 bases). The DNA ends 3 residues before the CDR3 does, and the rest of the CDR3 is filled in from the germline J gene. Deletions cut 8 bases from V and 6 bases from J, with 16 bases between. The CDR3 is 13 amino acids. Germline CDR1 SGDLS, CDR2 YYNGEE.